This TCR beta chain was identified in a study of T cell responses to AZD1222 COVID-19 vaccine. In the case of this clone: The antigen is undetermined.

This CDR3 has 15 amino acids. V lost 0 bases and J lost 4, with 15 bases in between. CDR1 and CDR2 (germline): SQVTM, ANQGSEA. The study's findings and limits: Only six individuals given AZD1222 were seropositive at baseline. There were repertoire samples only from the period after the peak T cell response. The study found Spike-specific TCR breadth and depth rose after two AZD1222 doses.

Profiling relied on immunoSEQ multiplex PCR, and the TCRdb table lists in-frame clones only, not all of them. The sample contains about 160,000 clones, approximately 94% of which appear only once. Pooling covered second doses at about 4 or about 12 weeks. The sample consisted of peripheral blood, taken 28 days after the second AZD1222 dose. This sequence originates from an adult who received the AZD1222 COVID-19 vaccine. J is TRBJ2-5 and V is TRBV29-1; D gene uncertain. DNA of the CDR3: TGCAGCGTTGAAGACGGGCAAGTACCATTAGAGACCCAGTACTTC. This gives the protein CSVEDGQVPLETQYF.